The 13 T cell receptor beta chains in this list originate from one sample, sequenced in a study of regulatory T cells in long-lasting Graves disease. iRepertoire HTBI primers and Arm-PCR of CDR3 regions built TCR beta libraries. TCRdb fed the multiplex PCR reads into MiXCR, producing one record per CDR3 protein. The data contain about 290,000 distinct CDR3 sequences, 22% of them singletons. Documented time point: persistent/refractory GD, antithyroid drugs over 5 years with positive TRAb. PBMCs provided the RNA from which the TCR library was made. Sequenced here: peripheral blood mononuclear cells (PBMCs), sampled when the disease was refractory, from a patient treated with antithyroid drugs. These receptor sequences come from a female donor with Graves disease.

The table lists this clonotype with many counts. The chain recombines TRBV28 with TRBJ2-7, with D perhaps TRBD1 (6 bases). Germline CDR1 reads MDHEN; CDR2 reads SYDVKM. The CDR3 has 14 amino acids. Trimming pared 2 bases from V and 4 bases from J, leaving 12 bases between. The CDR3 reads CASSLGNRAYEQYF. The CDR3 DNA reads as TGTGCCAGCAGTTTAGGAAACAGGGCATACGAGCAGTACTTC.

This clonotype occurred many times. The chain combines TRBV2 with TRBJ2-5, with D possibly called TRBD1 or TRBD2 (5 bases each). Germline V gene lookup returns CDR1 SNHLY and CDR2 FYNNEI. Trimming left V 4 bases short and J 1 base short, with 10 bases between. The CDR3 has 14 amino acids. The CDR3 coding sequence is TGTGCCAGCAGTGGGGACGGAAGCCAAGAGACCCAGTACTTC. This codes for CASSGDGSQETQYF.

The V and J genes are TRBV7-3 and TRBJ1-4, with D perhaps TRBD1 (5 bases). The CDR3 sequence is 13 residues long. V was clipped by 5 bases and J by 7 bases, with 11 bases between them. CDR1 and CDR2 from the germline V gene are SGHTA and FQGTGA. The CDR3 coding sequence is TGTGCCAGCAGCCCCTCGGGGGGTGAAAAACTGTTTTTT. Its translation: CASSPSGGEKLFF.

The chain has TRBV28 and TRBJ2-1; no firm D call. CDR1 is MDHEN, CDR2 SYDVKM, per germline. The CDR3 extends over 16 amino acids. Deletions cut 1 base from V and 1 base from J, with 11 bases between. CDR3: CASSLYGYPSYNEQFF. Written as DNA, the CDR3 is TGTGCCAGCAGTTTATATGGCTACCCTTCCTACAATGAGCAGTTCTTC.

This clonotype was counted a few times. The chain combines TRBV4-2 with TRBJ2-5; the match to TRBD2 covers 7 bases. J lost 4 bases, V lost 1 base, and 6 bases had no gene match. The CDR3 covers 15 residues. Per germline, CDR1 LGHNA and CDR2 YNFKEQ. The CDR3 sequence: CASSQAGGRAETQYF. For the CDR3, the DNA is TGTGCCAGCAGCCAAGCGGGGGGAAGGGCAGAGACCCAGTACTTC.

This chain joins TRBV20-1 and TRBJ2-1; perhaps D is TRBD1 or TRBD2 (6 bases each). The CDR3 sequence is 12 residues long. Looked up from germline, CDR1 is DFQATT and CDR2 is SNEGSKA (reference sequence). The V end lost 7 bases, the J end lost 7 bases, and 14 bases lay between the germline ends. CDR3 nucleotide sequence: TGCAGTGTAAACAGGGCGGGGAATGAGCAGTTCTTC. Translated, it gives CSVNRAGNEQFF.

There are many counts of this clonotype. The chain has TRBV20-1 and TRBJ1-4; no clear D gene. The CDR3 loop spans 12 amino acids. V dropped 6 bases and J dropped 7 bases, with 12 bases sitting between them. Per the germline V gene, CDR1 is DFQATT and CDR2 is SNEGSKA (reference sequence). The CDR3 region is CSAEAGGEKLFF. CDR3 in DNA: TGCAGTGCGGAGGCAGGAGGTGAAAAACTGTTTTTT.

There are many counts of this clonotype. The V call is TRBV27, the J call TRBJ2-5, with D possibly TRBD2 on 5 matching bases. Per the germline V gene, CDR1 is MNHEY and CDR2 is SMNVEV (reference sequence). There are 13 residues in the CDR3. V was cut by 6 bases and J by 2 bases, with 10 bases left in between. The CDR3: CASRAVPQETQYF. In DNA form, the CDR3 reads TGTGCCAGCAGAGCGGTTCCTCAAGAGACCCAGTACTTC.

Ten or more counts support this clonotype. The chain couples TRBV27 to TRBJ2-7; no reliable D call. The CDR3 spans 13 residues. CDR1 is MNHEY and CDR2 is SMNVEV in the germline V gene (reference sequence). V was cut by 2 bases and J by 2 bases, with 7 bases left in between. The CDR3 here is CASSLTQAYEQYF. The CDR3 bases are TGTGCCAGCAGTTTAACGCAGGCCTACGAGCAGTACTTC.

This clonotype was counted only a few times. The chain's CDR3 is CASSLRGGQGRSEAFF. The CDR3, as DNA: TGTGCCAGCAGCTTAAGAGGGGGACAGGGAAGGTCTGAAGCTTTCTTT. The chain couples TRBV7-9 to TRBJ1-1; 9 nucleotides agree with TRBD1. V was clipped by 2 bases and J by 6 bases; unmatched bases: 10. CDR1 is SEHNR, CDR2 FQNEAQ, per germline (reference sequence). The CDR3 extends over 16 amino acids.

This clonotype was found many times. The CDR3 DNA sequence: TGTGCCAGCAGCCCACAAGCAGGTTCACCCCTCCACTTT. As protein: CASSPQAGSPLHF. The rearrangement links TRBV11-2 to TRBJ1-6, with no clear D. V was cut by 5 bases and J by 9 bases, with 11 bases left in between. The length of the CDR3 is 13 residues. CDR1 is SGHAT, CDR2 FQNNGV, per germline.

This clonotype was recorded at least ten times. The chain recombines TRBV6-5 with TRBJ1-2, with 8 bases lining up with TRBD1. The ends lost 1 base at V and 8 bases at J; junction bases unmatched: 6. The CDR3 has 14 amino acids. Per the germline V gene, CDR1 is MNHEY and CDR2 is SVGAGI. CDR3 bases: TGTGCCAGCAGTTACTTTGCAGGGGGCCAAGGCTACACCTTC. It is translated as CASSYFAGGQGYTF.

The chain employs TRBV28 and TRBJ1-2, with 10 bases fitting TRBD1. The J segment lost 4 bases and the V segment lost 4 bases, leaving 9 bases of the junction unmatched. Germline values: CDR1 MDHEN, CDR2 SYDVKM. The CDR3 is 16 amino acids. CDR3 nucleotide sequence: TGTGCCAGCAGTTCGGACCGGGACAGGGGAGCCTATGGCTACACCTTC. Protein: CASSSDRDRGAYGYTF.